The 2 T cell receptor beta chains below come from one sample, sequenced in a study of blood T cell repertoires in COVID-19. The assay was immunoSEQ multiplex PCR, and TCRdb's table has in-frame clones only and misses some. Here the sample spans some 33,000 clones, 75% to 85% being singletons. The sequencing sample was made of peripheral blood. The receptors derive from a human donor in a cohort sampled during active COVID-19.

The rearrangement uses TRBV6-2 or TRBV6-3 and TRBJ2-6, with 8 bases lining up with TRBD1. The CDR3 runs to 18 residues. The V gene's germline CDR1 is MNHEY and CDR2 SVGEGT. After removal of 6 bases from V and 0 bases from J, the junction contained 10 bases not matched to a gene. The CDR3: CASRYRGQGASGANVLTF. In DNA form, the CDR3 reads TGTGCCAGCAGATACCGAGGACAGGGTGCCTCTGGGGCCAACGTCCTGACTTTC.

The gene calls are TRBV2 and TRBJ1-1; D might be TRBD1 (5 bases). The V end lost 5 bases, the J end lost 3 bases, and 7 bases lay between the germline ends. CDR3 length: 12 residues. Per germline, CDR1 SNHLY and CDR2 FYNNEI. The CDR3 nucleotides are TGTGCCAGCAGTTCAGGGTACACTGAAGCTTTCTTT. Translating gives CASSSGYTEAFF.